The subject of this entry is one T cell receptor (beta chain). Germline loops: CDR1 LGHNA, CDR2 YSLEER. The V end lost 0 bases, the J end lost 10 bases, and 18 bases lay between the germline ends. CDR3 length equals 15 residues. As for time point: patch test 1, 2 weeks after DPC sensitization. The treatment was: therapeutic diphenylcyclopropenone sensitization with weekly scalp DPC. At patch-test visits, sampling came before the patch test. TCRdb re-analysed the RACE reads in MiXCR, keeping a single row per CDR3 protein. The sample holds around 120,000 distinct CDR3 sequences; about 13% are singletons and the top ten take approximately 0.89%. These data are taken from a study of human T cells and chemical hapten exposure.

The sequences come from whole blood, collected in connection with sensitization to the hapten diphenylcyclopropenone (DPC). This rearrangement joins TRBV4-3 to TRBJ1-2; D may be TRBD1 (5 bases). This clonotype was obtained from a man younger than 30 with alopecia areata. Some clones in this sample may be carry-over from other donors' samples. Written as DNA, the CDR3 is TGCGCCAGCAGCCAAGATCCGGGGCTTGGGATCGACTACACCTTC. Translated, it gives CASSQDPGLGIDYTF.